Below, 21 T cell receptor beta chains from the same sample are listed, as sequenced in a study of T cells in Graves' hyperthyroidism and ophthalmopathy (dated by TCRdb to the late 2010s). Library generation was performed with multiplex PCR. Data came from an Illumina HiSeq 2000. The TCR beta CDR3 regions were amplified from RNA transcripts. A first-round RT-PCR of the TCR CDR3 used the HTBI primer set with the Qiagen OneStep RT-PCR kit. TCRdb trimmed the raw reads at Q25, called clones with MiXCR and kept productive beta chains. One record per CDR3 amino acid sequence lists the most common genes and DNA. In this sample the table shows 30,000 to 45,000 distinct CDR3 sequences, around 53% of which occur a single time. The ten largest clones capture around a sixth of the sample. Material for sequencing was blood. These receptors all stem from a man aged 40-50 years with Graves' ophthalmopathy.

V and J are TRBV9 and TRBJ2-7, with TRBD1 as a possible D gene (5 bases). The CDR3 spans 14 residues. V was shortened by 0 bases and J by 4 bases, with 11 bases between the two germline ends. The germline CDR1 and CDR2 sequences are SGDLS and YYNGEE. CDR3 protein: CASSVDDRSYEQYF. CDR3 DNA: TGTGCCAGCAGCGTAGACGACAGATCATACGAGCAGTACTTC.

Ten or more counts support this clonotype. The gene calls are TRBV20-1 and TRBJ1-5, with 7 positions matching TRBD1. The length of the CDR3 is 14 residues. Germline CDR1 reads DFQATT; CDR2 reads SNEGSKA (reference sequence). With V trimmed by 3 bases and J by 6 bases, 8 bases remained unmatched. The CDR3, as DNA: TGCAGTGCTAGTTTAGGGGGCGGGAGTCAGCCCCAGCATTTT. Amino acids: CSASLGGGSQPQHF.

This clonotype was observed a single time. Since no conserved phenylalanine or tryptophan closes the CDR3, a read error is the likely cause. The chain couples TRBV28 to TRBJ2-7; perhaps D is TRBD1 or TRBD2 (5 bases each). The germline V gene encodes CDR1 MDHEN and CDR2 SYDVKM. The CDR3 runs 13 residues. CDR3 coding DNA: TGTGCCAGCTGTTTACTGGGACCCTACGAGCAGTACTCC. Translated, it gives CASCLLGPYEQYS.

This clonotype was counted at least ten times. The chain has TRBV12-3 or TRBV12-4 and TRBJ2-6; 11 nucleotides align to TRBD1. Trimming took 6 bases from V and 2 from J; bases not matched to a gene: 9. This CDR3 has 18 residues. The CDR3 loop reads CASSTSRDRGTGANVLTF. DNA of the CDR3: TGTGCCAGCAGCACTTCCCGGGACAGGGGGACTGGGGCCAACGTCCTGACTTTC.

This clonotype was seen ten or more times. This rearrangement joins TRBV4-2 to TRBJ1-4; D remains unclear. Germline V CDR1 and CDR2: LGHNA, YNFKEQ. This CDR3 comprises 15 residues. V dropped 0 bases and J dropped 10 bases, with 15 bases sitting between them. CDR3 amino acids: CASSQDSDAYSKLFF. The CDR3 DNA reads as TGTGCCAGCAGCCAAGATTCGGACGCGTACTCAAAACTGTTTTTT.

The genes are TRBV13 and TRBJ2-1; TRBD2 matches at 14 bases. Trimming cost V 0 bases and J 6 bases; bases outside gene matches: 1. The CDR3 has 16 amino acids. CDR1 is PRHDT and CDR2 is FYEKMQ in the germline V gene (reference sequence). The CDR3 DNA sequence: TGTGCCAGCAGCTTAGGTGGGACTAGCGGGAGCAATGAGCAGTTCTTC. Encoded protein: CASSLGGTSGSNEQFF.

The chain joins TRBV7-8 to TRBJ2-7; no clear D gene. V was cut by 0 bases and J by 9 bases, with 6 bases left in between. This CDR3 is built from 11 residues. Germline values: CDR1 SGHVS, CDR2 FQNEAQ. CDR3 sequence (DNA): TGTGCCAGCAGCTTAGCTGGGTGGCAGTACTTC. Protein: CASSLAGWQYF.

This clonotype was found many times. V and J are TRBV12-3 or TRBV12-4 and TRBJ2-2, with 11 positions matching TRBD2. This CDR3 spans 17 amino acids. The ends lost 3 bases at V and 4 bases at J; junction bases unmatched: 7. CDR3 nucleotides: TGTGCCAGCAGTTTGGAGGTAGCGGGAGGGTCCACCGGGGAGCTGTTTTTT. As protein: CASSLEVAGGSTGELFF.

This sequence joins TRBV20-1 and TRBJ1-5; possibly TRBD1 for D (5 bases). Germline CDR1 and CDR2: DFQATT and SNEGSKA (reference sequence). This CDR3 region has 17 residues. Trimming took off 0 bases at V and 4 bases at J, with 19 bases between the two ends. The CDR3 region is CSARDLGFGAENQPQHF. The CDR3 DNA reads as TGCAGTGCTAGAGATCTTGGGTTCGGGGCAGAAAATCAGCCCCAGCATTTT.

This clonotype was counted at least ten times. The genes are TRBV7-8 and TRBJ2-1; 8 bases line up with TRBD2. This CDR3 spans 15 amino acids. Germline lookup yields CDR1 SGHVS and CDR2 FQNEAQ. J gave up 7 bases and V 3 bases, and 8 bases lay outside the gene matches. As DNA, the CDR3 is TGTGCCAGCAGCTTCCGGTCGGGAGGGGGAAATGAGCAGTTCTTC. Translated: CASSFRSGGGNEQFF.

The rearrangement links TRBV20-1 to TRBJ1-4, with D perhaps matching TRBD1 (6 bases). Germline CDR1 reads DFQATT; CDR2 reads SNEGSKA (reference sequence). This CDR3 contains 15 residues. V was trimmed by 3 bases and J by 7 bases, leaving 18 bases between them. This CDR3 reads CSARSSGGDGEKLFF. The CDR3 DNA follows: TGCAGTGCTAGGTCTAGCGGGGGCGATGGTGAAAAACTGTTTTTT.

Concerning this clonotype: Without the conserved terminal phenylalanine or tryptophan, this CDR3 likely stems from a read error. The chain has TRBV29-1 and TRBJ2-7; D remains unclear. This CDR3 is built from 13 residues. Germline CDR1 reads SQVTM; CDR2 reads ANQGSEA. V dropped 6 bases and J dropped 3 bases, with 15 bases sitting between them. CDR3 DNA sequence: TGCAGCGTGACGGGTAACGGGTTCTACGAGCAGTACTTA. Residues: CSVTGNGFYEQYL.

Concerning this clonotype: One end of the junction does not line up with germline, which may come from a read error. The genes are TRBV5-1 and TRBJ2-1, with D possibly matching TRBD1 (5 bases). Germline CDR1 and CDR2: SGHRS and YFSETQ. The CDR3 loop spans 15 amino acids. DNA for the CDR3: TGCGCCAGCAGCTTGCAACAGGCGCGGTACAATGAGCAGTTCTTT. It yields the protein CASSLQQARYNEQFF.

This clonotype was counted ten times or more. This chain uses TRBV5-5 with TRBJ1-1; D perhaps matches TRBD1 (5 bases). Germline-derived CDR1 and CDR2 are SGHKS and YYEKEE (reference sequence). V lost 2 bases and J 4 bases, leaving 18 bases between the germline ends. This CDR3 contains 16 residues. The CDR3 bases are TGTGCCAGCAGCTTCGGCGGATTGGGGGAGGGCACTGAAGCTTTCTTT. This gives the protein CASSFGGLGEGTEAFF.

This clonotype was found many times. The chain employs TRBV11-3 and TRBJ2-3; TRBD1 matches 8 bases. This CDR3 contains 13 residues. V lost 5 bases, J lost 6 bases, and 4 bases stayed unmatched. CDR1 is SGHNT and CDR2 is YENEEA in the germline V gene. The CDR3 nucleotides read TGTGCCAGCAGCAACCAGGGGGCCGATACGCAGTATTTT. It translates to CASSNQGADTQYF.

Regarding this clonotype: The conserved phenylalanine or tryptophan normally closing the CDR3 is absent here, so this likely arose from a read error. The chain employs TRBV7-9 and TRBJ2-5; no clear D. CDR3 size: 14 residues. Germline-derived CDR1 and CDR2 are SEHNR and FQNEAQ (reference sequence). Trimming stripped 2 bases from V and 2 bases from J, with 9 bases between. CDR3 protein: CASSLLSIQETQYL. The CDR3 DNA sequence: TGTGCCAGCAGCTTATTATCCATTCAAGAGACCCAGTACCTC.

This rearrangement joins TRBV6-1 to TRBJ2-1, with TRBD1 as a possible D gene (6 bases). The CDR3 has 11 residues. V gave up 11 bases and J gave up 11 bases, with 16 bases separating them. Germline V gene lookup returns CDR1 MNHNS and CDR2 SASEGT. The CDR3 loop is CAAQGPNQQFF. The CDR3 coding sequence is TGTGCCGCACAGGGACCTAATCAGCAGTTCTTC.

The CDR3 coding sequence is TGTGCCAGCAGCTTTTCGGGGCGCATATCCTACGAGCAGTACTTC. As protein: CASSFSGRISYEQYF. The genes are TRBV5-8 and TRBJ2-7; D is tentatively TRBD1 or TRBD2 (5 bases each). The germline V gene has CDR1 SGHTS and CDR2 YDEGEE. The germline V and J ends were trimmed by 2 bases and 1 base, with 13 bases remaining between them. CDR3 length equals 15 residues.

This chain uses TRBV19 with TRBJ2-1; TRBD1 matches 8 bases. The CDR3 is 19 amino acids. V trimming: 8 bases; J trimming: 0 bases; junction bases outside the gene matches: 18. Germline CDR1 and CDR2: LNHDA and SQIVND (reference sequence). The CDR3 DNA is TGTGCCAGTCCGCGACGGACAGGGCTTCCCTCTCCCTCCTACAATGAGCAGTTCTTC. This sequence encodes CASPRRTGLPSPSYNEQFF.

The table lists this clonotype with many counts. V usage is TRBV11-2 and J usage is TRBJ2-2; TRBD2 matches at 7 bases. Germline CDR1 and CDR2: SGHAT and FQNNGV. There are 15 residues in the CDR3. V shed 2 bases and J 1 base; nucleotides not matched to a gene: 1. The CDR3 nucleotides are TGTGCCAGCAGCTTATTAGCGGGGAACACCGGGGAGCTGTTTTTT. Translation gives CASSLLAGNTGELFF.

The genes are TRBV6-6 and TRBJ1-6; D is uncertain. The CDR3 is 16 amino acids. Between the trimmed V and J ends, which lost 0 bases and 7 bases, there was a span of 13 bases. Germline CDR1 reads MNHNY; CDR2 reads SVGAGI (reference sequence). CDR3 sequence: CASSYSLDGVNSPLHF. In DNA, the CDR3 is TGTGCCAGCAGTTACTCGCTGGACGGGGTAAATTCACCCCTCCACTTT.